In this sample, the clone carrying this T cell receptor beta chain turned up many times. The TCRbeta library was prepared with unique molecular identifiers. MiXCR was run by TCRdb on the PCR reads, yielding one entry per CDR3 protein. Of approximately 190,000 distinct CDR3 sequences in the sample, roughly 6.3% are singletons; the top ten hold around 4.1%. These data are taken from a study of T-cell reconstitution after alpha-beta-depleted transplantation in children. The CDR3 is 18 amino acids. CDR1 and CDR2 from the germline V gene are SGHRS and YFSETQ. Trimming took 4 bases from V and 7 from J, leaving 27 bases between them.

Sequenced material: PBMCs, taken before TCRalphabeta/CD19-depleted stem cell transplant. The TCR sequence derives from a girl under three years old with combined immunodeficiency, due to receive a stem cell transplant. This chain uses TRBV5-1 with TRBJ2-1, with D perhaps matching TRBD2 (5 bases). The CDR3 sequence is CASSSAVGYLSRENEQFF. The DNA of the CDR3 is TGCGCCAGCAGCAGCGCGGTGGGCTACCTCTCCCGGGAAAATGAGCAGTTCTTC.